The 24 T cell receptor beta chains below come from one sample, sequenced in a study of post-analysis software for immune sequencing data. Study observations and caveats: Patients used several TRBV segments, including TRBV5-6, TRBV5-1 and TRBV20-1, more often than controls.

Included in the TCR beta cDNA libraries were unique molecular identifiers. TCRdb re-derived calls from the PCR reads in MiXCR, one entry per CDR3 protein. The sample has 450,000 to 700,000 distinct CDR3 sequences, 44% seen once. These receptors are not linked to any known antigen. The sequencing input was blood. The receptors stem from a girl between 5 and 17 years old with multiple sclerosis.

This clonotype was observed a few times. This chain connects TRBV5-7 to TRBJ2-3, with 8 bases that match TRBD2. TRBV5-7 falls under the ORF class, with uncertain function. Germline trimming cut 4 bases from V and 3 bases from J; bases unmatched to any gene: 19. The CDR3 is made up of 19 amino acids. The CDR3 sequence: CASSESGTSSPLMTDTQYF. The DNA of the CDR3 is TGTGCCAGCAGCGAATCCGGGACTAGTAGCCCGCTTATGACAGATACGCAGTATTTT.

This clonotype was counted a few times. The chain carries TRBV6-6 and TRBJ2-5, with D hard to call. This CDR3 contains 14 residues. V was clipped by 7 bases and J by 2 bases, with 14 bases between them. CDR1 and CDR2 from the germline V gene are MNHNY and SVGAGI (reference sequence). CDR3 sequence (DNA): TGTGCCAGCACCCGTTCGAGCGTACAAGAGACCCAGTACTTC. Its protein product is CASTRSSVQETQYF.

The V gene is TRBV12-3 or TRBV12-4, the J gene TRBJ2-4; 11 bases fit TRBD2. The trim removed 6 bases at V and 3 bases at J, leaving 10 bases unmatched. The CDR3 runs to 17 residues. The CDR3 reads CASRGTSGPRVKNIQYF. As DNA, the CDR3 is TGTGCCAGCAGGGGGACTAGCGGTCCTCGTGTCAAAAACATTCAGTACTTC.

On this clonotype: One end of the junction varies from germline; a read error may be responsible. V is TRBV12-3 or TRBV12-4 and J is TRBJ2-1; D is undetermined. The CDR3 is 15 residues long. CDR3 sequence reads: CASTAWVADYSEQFF. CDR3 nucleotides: TGTGCCAGCACCGCTTGGGTAGCAGATTACAGTGAGCAGTTCTTC.

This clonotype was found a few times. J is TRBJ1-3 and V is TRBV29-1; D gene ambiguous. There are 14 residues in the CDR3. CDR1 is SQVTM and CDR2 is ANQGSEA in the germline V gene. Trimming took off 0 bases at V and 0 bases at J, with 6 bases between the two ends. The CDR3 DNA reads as TGCAGCGTTGAAGACCAGGTCTCTGGAAACACCATATATTTT. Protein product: CSVEDQVSGNTIYF.

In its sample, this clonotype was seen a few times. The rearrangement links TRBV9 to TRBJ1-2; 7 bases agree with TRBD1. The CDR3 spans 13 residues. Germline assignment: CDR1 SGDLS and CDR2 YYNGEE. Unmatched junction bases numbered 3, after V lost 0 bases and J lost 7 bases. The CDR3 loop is CASSVANRGGYTF. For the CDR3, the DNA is TGTGCCAGCAGCGTAGCTAACAGGGGTGGCTACACCTTC.

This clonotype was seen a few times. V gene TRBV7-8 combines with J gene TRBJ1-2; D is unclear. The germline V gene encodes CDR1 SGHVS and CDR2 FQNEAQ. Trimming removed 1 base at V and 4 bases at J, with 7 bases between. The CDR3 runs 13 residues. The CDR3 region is CASSLDQFYGYTF. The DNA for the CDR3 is TGTGCCAGCAGCTTAGACCAGTTCTATGGCTACACCTTC.

The CDR3 DNA follows: TGTGCCAGCAGCCGAGGACAGGGTCTTACAGATACGCAGTATTTT. It encodes CASSRGQGLTDTQYF. The genes are TRBV28 and TRBJ2-3; TRBD1 agrees at 8 bases. CDR1 MDHEN and CDR2 SYDVKM come from the germline V gene. The CDR3 is made up of 15 amino acids. V was pared by 6 bases and J by 3 bases, with 8 bases of the junction left unmatched.

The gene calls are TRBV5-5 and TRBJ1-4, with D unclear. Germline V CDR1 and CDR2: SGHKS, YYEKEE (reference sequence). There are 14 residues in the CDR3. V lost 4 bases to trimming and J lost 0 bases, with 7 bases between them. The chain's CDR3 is CASSTGTTNEKLFF. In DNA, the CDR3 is TGTGCCAGCAGCACCGGGACAACTAATGAAAAACTGTTTTTT.

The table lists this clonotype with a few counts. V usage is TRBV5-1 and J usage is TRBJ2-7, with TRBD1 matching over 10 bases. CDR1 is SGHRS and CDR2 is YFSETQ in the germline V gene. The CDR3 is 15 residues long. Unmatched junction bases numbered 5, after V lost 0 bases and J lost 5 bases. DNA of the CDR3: TGCGCCAGCAGCTTGGAGGGACAGGGGATCCACGAGCAGTACTTC. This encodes CASSLEGQGIHEQYF.

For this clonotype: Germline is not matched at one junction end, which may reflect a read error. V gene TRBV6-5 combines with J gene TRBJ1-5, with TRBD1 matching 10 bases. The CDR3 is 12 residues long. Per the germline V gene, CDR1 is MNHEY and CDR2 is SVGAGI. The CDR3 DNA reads TGCGCCAGTGGACAGGGGGATCAGCCCCAGCATTTT. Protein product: CASGQGDQPQHF.

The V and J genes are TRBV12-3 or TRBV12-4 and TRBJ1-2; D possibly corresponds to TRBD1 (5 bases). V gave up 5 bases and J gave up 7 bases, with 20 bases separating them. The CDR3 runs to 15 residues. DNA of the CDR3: TGTGCCAGCAGTGTTTCCGGGGGGGTCCTCGGTGGCTACACCTTC. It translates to CASSVSGGVLGGYTF.

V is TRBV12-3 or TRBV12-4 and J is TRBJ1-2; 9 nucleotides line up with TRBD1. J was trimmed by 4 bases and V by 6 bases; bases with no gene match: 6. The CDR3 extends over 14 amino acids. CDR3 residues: CASSRQGGPYGYTF. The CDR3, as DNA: TGTGCCAGCAGCCGACAGGGGGGCCCCTATGGCTACACCTTC.

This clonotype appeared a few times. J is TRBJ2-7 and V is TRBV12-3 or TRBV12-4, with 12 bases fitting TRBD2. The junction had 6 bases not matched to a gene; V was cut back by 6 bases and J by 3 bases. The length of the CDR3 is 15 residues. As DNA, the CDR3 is TGTGCCAGCAGGGCCGGGACTAGCGGGTTCTACGAGCAGTACTTC. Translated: CASRAGTSGFYEQYF.

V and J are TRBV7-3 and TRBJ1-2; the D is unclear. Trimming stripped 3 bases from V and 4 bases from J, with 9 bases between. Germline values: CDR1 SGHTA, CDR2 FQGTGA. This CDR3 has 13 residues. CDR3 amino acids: CASSFEGGYGYTF. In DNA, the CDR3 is TGTGCCAGCAGCTTTGAGGGTGGCTATGGCTACACCTTC.

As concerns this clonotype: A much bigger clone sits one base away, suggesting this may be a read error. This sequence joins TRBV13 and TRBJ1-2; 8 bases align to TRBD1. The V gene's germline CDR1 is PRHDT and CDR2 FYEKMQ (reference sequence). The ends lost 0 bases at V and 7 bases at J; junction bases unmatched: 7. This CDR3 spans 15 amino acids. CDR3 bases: TGTGCCAGCAGCTTAGGTCCAGGGACAGGCTTTGGCTACACCTTC. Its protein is CASSLGPGTGFGYTF.

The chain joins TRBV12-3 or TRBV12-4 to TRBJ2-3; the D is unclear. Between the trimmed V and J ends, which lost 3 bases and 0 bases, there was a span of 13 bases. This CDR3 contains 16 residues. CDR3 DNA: TGTGCCAGCAGTTTCGGGTTGCACCGTAGCACAGATACGCAGTATTTT. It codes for CASSFGLHRSTDTQYF.

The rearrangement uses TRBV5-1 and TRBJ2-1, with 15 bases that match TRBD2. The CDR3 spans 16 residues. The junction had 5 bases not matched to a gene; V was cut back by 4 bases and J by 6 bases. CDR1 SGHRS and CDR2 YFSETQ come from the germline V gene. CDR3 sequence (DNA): TGCGCCAGCAGCGGACTAGCGGGGGGGCCCGGCAATGAGCAGTTCTTC. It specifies CASSGLAGGPGNEQFF.

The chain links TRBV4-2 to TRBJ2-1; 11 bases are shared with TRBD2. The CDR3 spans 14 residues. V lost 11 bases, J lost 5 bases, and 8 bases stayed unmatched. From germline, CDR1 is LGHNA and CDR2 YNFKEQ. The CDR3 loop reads CASAGLAEHNEQFF. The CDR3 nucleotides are TGTGCCTCGGCGGGACTAGCGGAACACAATGAGCAGTTCTTC.

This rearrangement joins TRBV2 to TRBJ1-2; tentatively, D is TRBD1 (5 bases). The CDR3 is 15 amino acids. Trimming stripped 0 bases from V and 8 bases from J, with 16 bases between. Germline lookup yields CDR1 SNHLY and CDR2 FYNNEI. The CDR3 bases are TGTGCCAGCAGTGAAGCGGTCGCGCAGGGCCCAGGCTACACCTTC. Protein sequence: CASSEAVAQGPGYTF.

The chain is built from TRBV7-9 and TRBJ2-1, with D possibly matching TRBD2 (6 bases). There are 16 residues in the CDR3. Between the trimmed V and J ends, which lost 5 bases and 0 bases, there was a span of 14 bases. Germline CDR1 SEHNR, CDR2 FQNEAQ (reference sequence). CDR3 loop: CASSPHGGSSYNEQFF. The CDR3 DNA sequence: TGTGCCAGCAGCCCTCACGGGGGTAGCTCCTACAATGAGCAGTTCTTC.

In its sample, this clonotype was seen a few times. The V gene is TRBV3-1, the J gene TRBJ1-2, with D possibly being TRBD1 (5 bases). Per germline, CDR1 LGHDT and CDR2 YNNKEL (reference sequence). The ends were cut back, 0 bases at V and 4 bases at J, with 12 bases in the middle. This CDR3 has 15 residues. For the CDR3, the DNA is TGTGCCAGCAGCCAAGATCTGGCAGGGCGCTATGGCTACACCTTC. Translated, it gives CASSQDLAGRYGYTF.

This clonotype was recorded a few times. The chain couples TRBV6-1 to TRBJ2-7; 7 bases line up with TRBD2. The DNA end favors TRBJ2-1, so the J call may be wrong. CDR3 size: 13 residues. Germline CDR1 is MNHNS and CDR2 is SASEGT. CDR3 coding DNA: TGTGCCAGCAAGGTGGGGGGGAGAGATGAGCAGTTCTTC. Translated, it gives CASKVGGRDEQFF.

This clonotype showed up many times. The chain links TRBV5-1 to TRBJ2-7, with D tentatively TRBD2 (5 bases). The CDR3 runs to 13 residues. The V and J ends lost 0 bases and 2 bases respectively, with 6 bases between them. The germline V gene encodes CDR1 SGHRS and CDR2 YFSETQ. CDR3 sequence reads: CASSLASPYEQYF. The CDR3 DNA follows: TGCGCCAGCAGCTTGGCTAGCCCCTACGAGCAGTACTTC.